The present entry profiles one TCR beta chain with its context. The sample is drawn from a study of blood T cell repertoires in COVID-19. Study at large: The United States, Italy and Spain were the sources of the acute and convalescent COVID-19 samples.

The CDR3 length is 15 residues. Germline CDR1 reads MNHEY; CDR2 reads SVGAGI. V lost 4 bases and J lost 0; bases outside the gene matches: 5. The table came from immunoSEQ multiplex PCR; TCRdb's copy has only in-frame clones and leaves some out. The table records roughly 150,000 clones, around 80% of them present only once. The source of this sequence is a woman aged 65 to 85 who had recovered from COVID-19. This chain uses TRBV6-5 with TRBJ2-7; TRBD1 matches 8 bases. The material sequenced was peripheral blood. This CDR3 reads CASSSPGQDSYEQYF. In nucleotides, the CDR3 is TGTGCCAGCAGTTCGCCGGGACAGGACTCCTACGAGCAGTACTTC.